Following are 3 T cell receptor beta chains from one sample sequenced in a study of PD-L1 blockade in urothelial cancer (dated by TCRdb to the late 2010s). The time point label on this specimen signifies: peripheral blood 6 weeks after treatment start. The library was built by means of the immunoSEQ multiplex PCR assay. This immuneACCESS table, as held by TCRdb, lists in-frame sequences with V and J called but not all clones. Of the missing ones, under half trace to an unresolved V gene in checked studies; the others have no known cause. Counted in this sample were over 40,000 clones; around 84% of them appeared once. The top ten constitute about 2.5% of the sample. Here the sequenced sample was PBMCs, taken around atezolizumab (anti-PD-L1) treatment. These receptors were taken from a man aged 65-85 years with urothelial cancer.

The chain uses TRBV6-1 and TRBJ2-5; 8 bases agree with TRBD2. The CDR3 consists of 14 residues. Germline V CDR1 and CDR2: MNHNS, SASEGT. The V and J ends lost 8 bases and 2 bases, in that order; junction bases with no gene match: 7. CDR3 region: CASGLAGIQETQYF. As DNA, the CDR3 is TGTGCCAGCGGGCTAGCGGGTATTCAAGAGACCCAGTACTTC.

CDR3 protein: CASSMGHLNTEAFF. CDR3 nucleotide sequence: TGTGCCAGTAGTATGGGACACTTGAACACTGAAGCTTTCTTT. The V and J genes are TRBV19 and TRBJ1-1; TRBD1 might be the D (6 bases). V shed 3 bases and J shed 0 bases, with 8 bases lying between them. Germline loops: CDR1 LNHDA, CDR2 SQIVND (reference sequence). This CDR3 is built from 14 residues.

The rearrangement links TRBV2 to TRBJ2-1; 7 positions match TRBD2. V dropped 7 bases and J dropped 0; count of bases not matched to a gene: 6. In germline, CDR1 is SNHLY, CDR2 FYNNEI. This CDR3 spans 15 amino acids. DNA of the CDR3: TGTGCCAGCACCACCTGGGGGGGCTCCTACAATGAGCAGTTCTTC. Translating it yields CASTTWGGSYNEQFF.